The clone carrying this TCR beta chain was observed once. The data were obtained in a study of chemoradiotherapy in HPV16-positive cancers. Measured with immunoSEQ multiplex PCR; TCRdb has only the in-frame clones, and not every one. The sample consists of approximately 27,000 clones, roughly 84% of them appearing once. The CDR3 is made up of 16 amino acids. The V gene's germline CDR1 is WNHNN and CDR2 SYGVQD (reference sequence). V shed 5 bases, J shed 3 bases, and the junction held 8 bases outside the gene matches. The receptor's source is a human donor with HPV-associated anogenital cancer. The chain has TRBV10-1 and TRBJ2-1, with 9 bases matching TRBD1. The sequenced sample was blood, obtained from a patient who underwent chemoradiotherapy. The CDR3 DNA is TGCGCCAGCAGTCCTCCGGGACAGGGCAACTACAATGAGCAGTTCTTC. Translating gives CASSPPGQGNYNEQFF.